These T cell receptor beta chains were read from a single sample in a study of cytomegalovirus exposure and HLA in healthy donors. Sequencing used immunoSEQ multiplex PCR; TCRdb keeps in-frame clones, though not all of them. This sample's table reports 150,000 to 250,000 clones. The sequenced sample was PBMCs. Source of these receptors: a boy between 10 and 17 years old in good health and CMV-seronegative. Both conserved end residues are part of each CDR3. The D gene is left open where the match is weak.

j_gene,v_gene,d_gene,CDR3aa,CDR3nt
TRBJ2-7,TRBV2,-,CASRRTYEQYF,TGTGCCAGCAGGAGGACCTACGAGCAGTACTTC
TRBJ1-3,TRBV5-1,-,CASSNRTDFPSGNTIYF,TGCGCCAGCAGCAACAGGACAGACTTCCCCTCTGGAAACACCATATATTTT
TRBJ1-2,TRBV18,-,CASSPPREESYGYTF,TGTGCCAGCTCACCCCCTCGGGAGGAGAGCTATGGCTACACCTTC
TRBJ1-1,TRBV11-3,-,CASSSFMNTEAFF,TGTGCCAGCAGTTCATTCATGAACACTGAAGCTTTCTTT
TRBJ1-5,TRBV7-2,-,CASSFAGNQPQHF,TGTGCCAGCAGCTTTGCAGGGAATCAGCCCCAGCATTTT
TRBJ1-5,TRBV9,-,CASNPRGVSNQPQHF,TGTGCCAGCAACCCCCGGGGTGTTAGCAATCAGCCCCAGCATTTT
TRBJ2-6,TRBV6-1,-,CARSSYSGANVLTF,TGTGCCCGCAGCTCCTACTCTGGGGCCAACGTCCTGACTTTC
TRBJ1-5,TRBV4-2,-,CASSQGLGDSNQPQHF,TGTGCCAGCAGCCAAGGCCTAGGAGATAGCAATCAGCCCCAGCATTTT
TRBJ2-7,TRBV28,-,CASSLNNREKYF,TGTGCCAGCAGTCTCAATAACAGGGAGAAGTACTTC
TRBJ2-7,TRBV5-4,TRBD1,CASSGDRGRYEQYF,TGTGCCAGCAGCGGGGACAGGGGCCGCTACGAGCAGTACTTC
TRBJ2-7,TRBV30,TRBD1,CAYTQGASTHEQYF,TGTGCCTACACACAGGGGGCGAGTACCCACGAGCAGTACTTC
TRBJ2-7,TRBV4-3,TRBD1,CASSPGTGGYEQYF,TGCGCCAGCAGCCCCGGGACAGGCGGCTACGAGCAGTACTTC
TRBJ2-5,TRBV7-6,-,CASSFPRGVLGGQAEETQYF,TGTGCCAGCAGCTTCCCCCGGGGAGTCCTTGGGGGCCAGGCGGAAGAGACCCAGTACTTC
TRBJ2-2,TRBV7-6,-,CASSLARTGELFF,TGTGCCAGCAGCTTAGCCCGGACCGGGGAGCTGTTTTTT
TRBJ1-2,TRBV30,-,CAWGITSGDGYTF,TGTGCCTGGGGGATAACTTCAGGGGATGGCTACACCTTC
TRBJ2-3,TRBV19,-,CASSSTGTDTQYF,TGTGCCAGTAGTAGTACAGGGACAGATACGCAGTATTTT
TRBJ2-3,TRBV2,TRBD2,CASSVLWTRQEDTQYF,TGTGCCAGCAGTGTTCTATGGACTAGGCAAGAAGATACGCAGTATTTT
TRBJ2-1,TRBV9,-,CASSVIAGEQFF,TGTGCCAGCAGCGTAATCGCGGGTGAGCAGTTCTTC
TRBJ2-7,TRBV28,TRBD2,CASSSRPTSGGSYEQYF,TGTGCCAGCAGTTCCCGACCAACTAGCGGGGGTTCCTACGAGCAGTACTTC
TRBJ1-1,TRBV28,-,CASSTTVPKAFF,TGTGCCAGCAGTACCACGGTCCCGAAAGCTTTCTTT
TRBJ1-4,TRBV4-2,-,CASSQDMSAAPGGEKLFF,TGTGCCAGCAGCCAAGATATGAGCGCGGCGCCGGGAGGTGAAAAACTGTTTTTT
TRBJ2-7,TRBV6-5,-,CASSYRDTNYEQYF,TGTGCCAGCAGTTACCGGGACACGAACTACGAGCAGTACTTC
TRBJ2-2,TRBV7-6,TRBD2,CASSGWAAGGDTGELFF,TGTGCCAGCAGCGGCTGGGCAGCGGGGGGGGACACCGGGGAGCTGTTTTTT
TRBJ2-3,TRBV11-3,-,CASSFRGARTDTQYF,TGTGCCAGCAGCTTCCGGGGGGCGAGGACAGATACGCAGTATTTT
TRBJ1-1,TRBV29-1,TRBD1,CSASKDRVNTEAFF,TGCAGCGCATCAAAGGACAGGGTGAACACTGAAGCTTTCTTT
TRBJ2-2,TRBV5-1,-,CASSLGAGANTGELFF,TGCGCCAGCAGCTTGGGAGCAGGGGCGAACACCGGGGAGCTGTTTTTC
TRBJ1-2,TRBV11-2,-,CASSIDSGDGYTF,TGTGCCAGCAGCATAGACTCAGGGGACGGCTACACCTTC
TRBJ2-1,TRBV7-2,TRBD2,CASSLGLAGGDNEQFF,TGTGCCAGCAGCTTAGGACTAGCGGGGGGCGACAATGAGCAGTTCTTC
TRBJ2-2,TRBV7-3,TRBD2,CASSRGGPRDGELFF,TGTGCCAGCAGCCGCGGGGGGCCAAGGGACGGGGAGCTGTTTTTT
TRBJ1-5,TRBV27,-,CASSLGQPNQPQHF,TGTGCCAGCAGTTTAGGACAGCCCAATCAGCCCCAGCATTTT
TRBJ1-6,TRBV28,TRBD1,CASSGTAETPLHF,TGTGCCAGCTCAGGGACAGCTGAGACACCCCTCCACTTT
TRBJ1-1,TRBV30,-,CAWKRDGGFTEAFF,TGTGCCTGGAAACGGGACGGGGGATTCACTGAAGCTTTCTTT
TRBJ2-1,TRBV6-5,TRBD2,CASRGAGGMKQFF,TGTGCCAGCCGGGGGGCGGGGGGTATGAAGCAGTTCTTC
TRBJ1-2,TRBV28,-,CASRTGGKRVYGYTF,TGTGCCAGCAGAACCGGGGGGAAAAGGGTTTATGGCTACACCTTC
TRBJ2-7,TRBV11-2,TRBD1,CASSLEAGGHEQYF,TGTGCCAGCAGCTTAGAGGCAGGGGGCCACGAGCAGTACTTC
TRBJ1-5,TRBV18,-,CASSHREDQPQHF,TGTGCCAGCTCACACAGGGAAGATCAGCCCCAGCATTTT
TRBJ2-7,TRBV29-1,-,CSARGLGGPYEQYF,TGCAGCGCTAGGGGGCTAGGGGGGCCCTACGAGCAGTACTTC